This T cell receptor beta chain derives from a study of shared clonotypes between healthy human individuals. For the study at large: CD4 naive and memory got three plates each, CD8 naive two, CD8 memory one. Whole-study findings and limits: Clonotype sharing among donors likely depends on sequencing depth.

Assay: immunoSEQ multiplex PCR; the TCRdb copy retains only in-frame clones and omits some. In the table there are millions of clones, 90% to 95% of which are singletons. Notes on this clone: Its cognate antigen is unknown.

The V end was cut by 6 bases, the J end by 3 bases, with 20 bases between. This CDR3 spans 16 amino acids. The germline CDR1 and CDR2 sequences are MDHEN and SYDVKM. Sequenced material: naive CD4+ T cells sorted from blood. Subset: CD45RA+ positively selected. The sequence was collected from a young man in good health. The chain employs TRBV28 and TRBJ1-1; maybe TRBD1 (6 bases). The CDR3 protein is CASSPTGRGAYTEAFF. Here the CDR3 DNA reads TGTGCCAGCAGCCCTACCGGGCGGGGGGCGTACACTGAAGCTTTCTTT.